This TCR beta chain was sequenced in a study of glioma-infiltrating T cells. Study conclusions and caveats: Non-neoplastic patients had below-expected tissue-blood divergence, while all gliomas exceeded expectation.

The iRepertoire nested amplicon-rescue multiplex PCR amplified TCR alpha and beta CDR3s from RNA. One-step reverse transcription and amplification started from about 100-400 ng of tissue mRNA or PBMC total RNA. TCRdb ran MiXCR on the multiplex PCR reads and lists one entry per CDR3 protein. The table shows about 93,000 distinct CDR3 sequences, with approximately 39% occurring only once. In this sample, this clonotype turned up many times. The antigen is undetermined. Per the germline V gene, CDR1 is SGHTA and CDR2 is FQGNSA. The CDR3 runs to 12 residues. The V gene lost 6 bases and the J gene lost 2 bases, with 8 bases spanning the gap.

The sequence was collected from a human donor with low-grade glioma or glioblastoma, undergoing nonglioma brain surgery, or in good health (not recorded which). The chain joins TRBV7-2 to TRBJ2-7, with a tentative D call TRBD2 (5 bases). Input material: glioma tissue, nonneoplastic brain tissue, or PBMCs (not recorded which). The CDR3 loop is CASSPGTYEQYF. CDR3 coding DNA: TGTGCCAGCAGTCCCGGGACCTACGAGCAGTACTTC.